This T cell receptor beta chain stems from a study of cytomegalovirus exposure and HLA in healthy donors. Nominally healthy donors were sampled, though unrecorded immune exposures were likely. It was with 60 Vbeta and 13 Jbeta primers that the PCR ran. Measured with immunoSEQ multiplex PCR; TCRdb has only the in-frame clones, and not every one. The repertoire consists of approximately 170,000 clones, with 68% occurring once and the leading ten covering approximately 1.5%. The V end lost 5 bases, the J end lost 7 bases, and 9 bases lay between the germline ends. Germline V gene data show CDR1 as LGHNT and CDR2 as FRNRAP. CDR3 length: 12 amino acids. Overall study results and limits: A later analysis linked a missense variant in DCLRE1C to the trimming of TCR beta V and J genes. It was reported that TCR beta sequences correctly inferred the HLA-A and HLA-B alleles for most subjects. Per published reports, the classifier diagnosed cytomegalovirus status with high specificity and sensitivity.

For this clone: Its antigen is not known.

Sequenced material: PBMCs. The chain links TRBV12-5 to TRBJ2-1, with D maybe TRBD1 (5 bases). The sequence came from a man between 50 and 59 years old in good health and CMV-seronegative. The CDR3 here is CASGQGWNEQFF. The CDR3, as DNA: TGTGCTAGTGGTCAGGGATGGAATGAGCAGTTCTTC.